This T cell receptor beta chain was recovered during a study of CD8 T cells in Susac syndrome. After removal of 2 bases from V and 6 bases from J, the junction contained 15 bases not matched to a gene. Germline CDR1 is SGHVS and CDR2 is FQNEAQ. This CDR3 contains 19 residues. The RNA, about 0.5 to 1 ug, was put through reverse transcription using random hexamers. TCRdb fed the immunoSEQ multiplex PCR reads into MiXCR, producing one record per CDR3 protein. In the table there are 95,000 to 150,000 distinct CDR3 sequences, just over 95% of which are singletons. This rearrangement joins TRBV7-8 to TRBJ2-1; TRBD2 aligns across 11 bases. Sequencing was carried out using CD4+ T cells from PBMCs. This receptor was identified in a human donor with Susac syndrome. The chain's CDR3 is CASSLRPPGLAGGRNEQFF. In DNA form, the CDR3 reads TGTGCCAGCAGCTTACGACCCCCAGGGCTAGCGGGAGGTCGCAATGAGCAGTTCTTC.